The TCR beta chain under discussion was sequenced for a study of CD8 T cells in Susac syndrome. Overall study results and limits: TCR sequencing and HLA analysis covered a relatively small number of individuals.

This clonotype appeared once. Its antigen is not known. The RNA, 0.5 to 1 ug, was put through reverse transcription using random hexamers. From the immunoSEQ multiplex PCR reads, TCRdb called clonotypes with MiXCR, one entry per CDR3 protein. The profile shows some 180,000 distinct CDR3 sequences, roughly 95% of them singletons. This CDR3 contains 12 residues. The V gene's germline CDR1 is SQVTM and CDR2 ANQGSEA. Losses at the gene ends were 6 bases for V and 7 bases for J; bases not matched to a gene: 5. V and J are TRBV29-1 and TRBJ2-1; 8 positions match TRBD2. The clonotype originates from a human donor in good health. The sequenced sample consisted of CD4+ T cells from PBMCs. For the CDR3, the DNA is TGCAGCGTACGGCGGGGGGTGAATGAGCAGTTCTTC. Protein product: CSVRRGVNEQFF.